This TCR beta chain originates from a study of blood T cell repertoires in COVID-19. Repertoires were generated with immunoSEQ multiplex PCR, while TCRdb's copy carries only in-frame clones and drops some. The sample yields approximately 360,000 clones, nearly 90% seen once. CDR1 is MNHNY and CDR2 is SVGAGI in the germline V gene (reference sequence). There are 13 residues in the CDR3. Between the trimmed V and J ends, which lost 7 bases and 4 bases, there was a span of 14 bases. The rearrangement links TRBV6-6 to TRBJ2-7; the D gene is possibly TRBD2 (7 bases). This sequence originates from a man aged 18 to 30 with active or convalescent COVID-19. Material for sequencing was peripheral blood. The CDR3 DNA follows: TGTGCCAGCACCGCGGGGGCGGGATACGAGCAGTACTTC. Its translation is CASTAGAGYEQYF.